The 6 T cell receptor beta chains presented below share a single source sample, sequenced in a study of T cell responses to AZD1222 COVID-19 vaccine. Clones were sequenced by immunoSEQ multiplex PCR, and TCRdb holds only the in-frame ones, with some missing. The data hold more than 95,000 clones, with around nine tenths observed a single time. The sample consisted of peripheral blood, taken on day 0 of AZD1222 vaccination. The receptors stem from an adult in good health.

The gene calls are TRBV5-8 and TRBJ2-3, with D tentatively TRBD1 (5 bases). Per the germline V gene, CDR1 is SGHTS and CDR2 is YDEGEE. There are 15 residues in the CDR3. V shed 4 bases and J shed 0 bases, with 12 bases lying between them. CDR3 amino acids: CASSGAFSSTDTQYF. As DNA, the CDR3 is TGTGCCAGCAGCGGGGCATTTTCTAGCACAGATACGCAGTATTTT. Combining the CDR3 with reference TRBV5-8 and TRBJ2-3 gives the whole variable domain EAGVTQSPTHLIKTRGQQATLRCSPISGHTSVYWYQQALGLGLQFLLWYDEGEERNRGNFPPRFSGRQFPNYSSELNVNALELEDSALYLCASSGAFSSTDTQYFGPGTRLTVL.

In this sample, this clone turned up a few times. The identical CDR3 is also encoded by other nucleotide sequences in the sample. The J gene is TRBJ2-7, the V gene TRBV7-6; D tentatively reads TRBD1 or TRBD2 (5 bases each). The CDR3 has 13 amino acids. V lost 4 bases and J 3 bases, leaving 10 bases between the germline ends. In germline, CDR1 is SGHVS, CDR2 FNYEAQ. The CDR3 DNA reads TGTGCCAGCAGCTCGGGACCGAACTACGAGCAGTACTTC. Translated: CASSSGPNYEQYF.

The V call is TRBV5-6, the J call TRBJ1-6; D gene uncertain. This CDR3 spans 16 amino acids. Trimming pared 4 bases from V and 0 bases from J, leaving 11 bases between. CDR1 SGHDT and CDR2 YYEEEE come from the germline V gene. The CDR3 nucleotides read TGTGCCAGCAGCAATCCCACGAGCTCCTATAATTCACCCCTCCACTTT. Its protein is CASSNPTSSYNSPLHF. The full variable domain, in which reference TRBV5-6 and TRBJ1-6 provide the parts outside the CDR3, is DAGVTQSPTHLIKTRGQQVTLRCSPKSGHDTVSWYQQALGQGPQFIFQYYEEEERQRGNFPDRFSGHQFPNYSSELNVNALLLGDSALYLCASSNPTSSYNSPLHFGNGTRLTVT.

This clone was counted once. This chain joins TRBV28 and TRBJ1-4; no firm D call. The CDR3 runs to 12 residues. V gave up 6 bases and J gave up 7 bases, with 9 bases separating them. The germline gives CDR1 MDHEN, CDR2 SYDVKM. The CDR3, as DNA: TGTGCCAGCAGCCGACGGATTGAAAAACTGTTTTTT. The encoded protein is CASSRRIEKLFF. Full variable domain (missing parts from reference TRBV28 and TRBJ1-4): DVKVTQSSRYLVKRTGEKVFLECVQDMDHENMFWYRQDPGLGLRLIYFSYDVKMKEKGDIPEGYSVSREKKERFSLILESASTNQTSMYLCASSRRIEKLFFGSGTQLSVL.

The chain carries TRBV19 and TRBJ1-1, with D hard to call. Germline V gives CDR1 LNHDA, CDR2 SQIVND (reference sequence). The V end was cut by 2 bases, the J end by 3 bases, with 13 bases between. CDR3 length equals 15 residues. The CDR3 sequence is CASSIPEFQDTEAFF. In DNA, the CDR3 is TGTGCCAGTAGTATACCGGAATTTCAGGACACTGAAGCTTTCTTT.

The rearrangement uses TRBV7-9 and TRBJ2-7, with D unresolved. The CDR3 sequence is 14 residues long. Trimming took off 1 base at V and 2 bases at J, with 9 bases between the two ends. Germline V gene sequence: CDR1 SEHNR, CDR2 FQNEAQ (reference sequence). The CDR3, as DNA: TGTGCCAGCAGCTTAGATACTCCACCCTACGAGCAGTACTTC. This translates into CASSLDTPPYEQYF. The whole variable domain, filled in from reference TRBV7-9 and TRBJ2-7, reads DTGVSQNPRHKITKRGQNVTFRCDPISEHNRLYWYRQTLGQGPEFLTYFQNEAQLEKSRLLSDRFSAERPKGSFSTLEIQRTEQGDSAMYLCASSLDTPPYEQYFGPGTRLTVT.